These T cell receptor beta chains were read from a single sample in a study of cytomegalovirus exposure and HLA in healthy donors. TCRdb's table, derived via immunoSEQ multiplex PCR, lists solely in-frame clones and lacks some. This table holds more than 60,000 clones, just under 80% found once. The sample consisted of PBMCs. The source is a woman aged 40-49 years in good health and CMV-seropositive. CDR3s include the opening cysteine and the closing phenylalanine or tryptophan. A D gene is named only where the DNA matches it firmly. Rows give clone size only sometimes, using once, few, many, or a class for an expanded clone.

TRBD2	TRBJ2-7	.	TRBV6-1	CASSGFGVAGPYEQYF	TGTGCCAGCAGTGGATTTGGAGTAGCGGGGCCCTACGAGCAGTACTTC
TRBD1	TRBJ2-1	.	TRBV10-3	CAISDRDRGRNEQFF	TGTGCCATCAGTGATAGAGACAGGGGGCGGAATGAGCAGTTCTTC
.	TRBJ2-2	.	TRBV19	CASSIARDTGELFF	TGTGCCAGTAGTATAGCCAGGGACACCGGGGAGCTGTTTTTT
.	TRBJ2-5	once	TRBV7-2	CASSLVRGPETQYF	TGTGCCAGCAGCTTAGTCCGGGGTCCAGAGACCCAGTACTTC
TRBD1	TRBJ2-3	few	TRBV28	CASSRRQGLSTDTQYF	TGTGCCAGCAGCCGTCGACAGGGGCTTAGCACAGATACGCAGTATTTT
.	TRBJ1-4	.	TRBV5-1	CASSSTATNEKLFF	TGCGCCAGCAGCTCCACAGCAACTAATGAAAAACTGTTTTTT
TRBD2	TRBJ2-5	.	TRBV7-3	CASSLNALAGGQETQYF	TGTGCCAGCAGCTTAAACGCCCTAGCGGGGGGTCAAGAGACCCAGTACTTC
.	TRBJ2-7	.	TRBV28	CASSFQLRSFLYEQYF	TGTGCCAGCAGTTTTCAATTACGGAGTTTCCTCTACGAGCAGTACTTC
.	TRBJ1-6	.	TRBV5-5	CASSSPESSYNSPLHF	TGTGCCAGCAGCTCCCCGGAGAGCTCCTATAATTCACCCCTCCACTTT
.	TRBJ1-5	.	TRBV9	CASRIPGLEGQPQHF	TGTGCCAGCAGGATTCCGGGACTCGAGGGGCAGCCCCAGCATTTT
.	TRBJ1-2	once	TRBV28	CASSLAGASNYGYTF	TGTGCCAGCAGTTTGGCAGGGGCCAGCAACTATGGCTACACCTTC
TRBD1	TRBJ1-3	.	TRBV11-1	CASSPRTGGSGNTIYF	TGTGCCAGCAGCCCCAGGACAGGGGGATCTGGAAACACCATATATTTT
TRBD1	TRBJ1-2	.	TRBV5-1	CASSLDRGMDYGYTF	TGCGCCAGCAGCTTGGACAGGGGGATGGACTATGGCTACACCTTC
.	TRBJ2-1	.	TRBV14	CASSQMQVYINEQFF	TGTGCCAGCAGCCAAATGCAGGTCTATATCAATGAGCAGTTCTTC
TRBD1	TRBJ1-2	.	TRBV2	CASTEGGLSNYGYTF	TGTGCCAGCACCGAAGGGGGCTTATCTAACTATGGCTACACCTTC
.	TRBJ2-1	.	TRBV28	CASSLPQGNNEQFF	TGTGCCAGCAGTTTACCTCAGGGGAACAATGAGCAGTTCTTC
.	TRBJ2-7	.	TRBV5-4	CASSLDRGTIYEQYF	TGTGCCAGCAGCTTGGACCGGGGGACGATCTACGAGCAGTACTTC
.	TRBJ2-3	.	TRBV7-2	CASTPRADTQYF	TGTGCCAGCACCCCGAGGGCAGATACGCAGTATTTT
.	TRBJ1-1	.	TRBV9	CASSVTGRDTEAFF	TGTGCCAGCAGCGTCACAGGGCGGGACACTGAAGCTTTCTTT
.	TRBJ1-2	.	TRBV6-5	CASSLSGVGDYGYTF	TGTGCCAGCAGTTTATCAGGGGTGGGGGACTATGGCTACACCTTC
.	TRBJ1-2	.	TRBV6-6	CASSLDRSGYTF	TGTGCCAGCAGTTTAGACAGGTCCGGCTACACCTTC
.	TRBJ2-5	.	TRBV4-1	CASSPGLQETQYF	TGCGCCAGCAGCCCGGGACTCCAAGAGACCCAGTACTTC
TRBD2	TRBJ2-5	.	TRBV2	CASSGGVAGGQETQYF	TGTGCCAGCAGTGGGGGGGTAGCGGGGGGACAAGAGACCCAGTACTTC
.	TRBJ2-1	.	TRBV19	CASSIPSNEQFF	TGTGCCAGTAGTATACCCAGCAATGAGCAGTTCTTC
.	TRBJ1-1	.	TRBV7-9	CASSPGGGLENTEAFF	TGTGCCAGCAGCCCCGGGGGAGGGCTGGAGAACACTGAAGCTTTCTTT
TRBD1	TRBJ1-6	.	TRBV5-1	CASSSGTGSLHF	TGCGCCAGCAGCTCCGGGACAGGGTCTCTCCACTTT
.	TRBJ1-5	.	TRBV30	CAWSVSSVDQPQHF	TGTGCCTGGAGCGTTTCCTCGGTGGATCAGCCCCAGCATTTT
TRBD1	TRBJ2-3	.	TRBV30	CAWTGGLGTDTQYF	TGTGCCTGGACAGGGGGCCTGGGCACAGATACGCAGTATTTT
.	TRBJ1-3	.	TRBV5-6	CASSLTAGEGGNTIYF	TGTGCCAGCAGCTTGACGGCAGGGGAAGGTGGAAACACCATATATTTT
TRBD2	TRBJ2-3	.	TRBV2	CASSAGGNTDTQYF	TGTGCCAGCAGCGCGGGGGGCAACACAGATACGCAGTATTTT
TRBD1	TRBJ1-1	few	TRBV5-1	CASSRYPSSASMDRGGTEAFF	TGCGCCAGCAGCCGTTACCCTTCCTCTGCTTCTATGGACAGGGGGGGAACTGAAGCTTTCTTT
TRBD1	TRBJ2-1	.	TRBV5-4	CASSLGDRGRREQFF	TGTGCCAGCAGCTTGGGGGACAGGGGGAGACGGGAGCAGTTCTTC
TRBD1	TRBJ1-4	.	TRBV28	CASRPRTGNLGASTNEKLFF	TGTGCCAGCAGACCCCGGACAGGCAACCTTGGGGCCTCCACTAATGAAAAACTGTTTTTT
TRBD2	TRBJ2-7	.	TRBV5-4	CASSFRGGRKEGQYF	TGTGCCAGCAGCTTCCGGGGAGGGAGAAAAGAAGGGCAGTACTTC
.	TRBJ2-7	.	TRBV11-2	CASSPRAVAGPYEQYF	TGTGCCAGCAGCCCCCGGGCGGTCGCGGGCCCCTACGAGCAGTACTTC
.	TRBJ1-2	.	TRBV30	CAWRSPGFRRGYTF	TGTGCCTGGAGGTCTCCGGGATTCAGACGGGGCTACACCTTC
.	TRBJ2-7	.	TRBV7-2	CASSLGSPSYEQYF	TGTGCCAGCAGCTTAGGCAGTCCCTCCTACGAGCAGTACTTC
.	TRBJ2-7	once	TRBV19	CASSIDLGLSYEQYF	TGTGCCAGTAGTATAGATTTGGGACTCTCCTACGAGCAGTACTTC
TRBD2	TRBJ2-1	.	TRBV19	CASRNFELAGGRNEQFF	TGTGCCAGTAGAAACTTTGAATTAGCGGGGGGGAGGAATGAGCAGTTCTTC
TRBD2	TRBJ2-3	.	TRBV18	CASSPPGRDTQYF	TGTGCCAGCTCACCACCCGGGAGGGATACGCAGTATTTT
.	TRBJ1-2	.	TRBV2	CASSSRPRTEDGYTF	TGTGCCAGCAGTTCCCGTCCGCGGACAGAGGACGGCTACACCTTC
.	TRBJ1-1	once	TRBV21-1	CASSKEKEQNTEAFF	TGTGCCAGCAGCAAAGAGAAGGAGCAGAACACTGAAGCTTTCTTT
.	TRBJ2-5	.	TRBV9	CASSVMTGGQETQYF	TGTGCCAGCAGCGTTATGACCGGGGGCCAAGAGACCCAGTACTTC
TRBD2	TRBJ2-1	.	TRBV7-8	CASSLRASGGALYNEQFF	TGTGCCAGCAGCTTACGGGCTAGCGGGGGGGCCCTCTACAATGAGCAGTTCTTC
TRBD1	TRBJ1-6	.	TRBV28	CASKQGDNSPLHF	TGTGCCAGCAAACAGGGGGATAATTCACCCCTCCACTTT
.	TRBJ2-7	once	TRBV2	CASSDAILSYEQYF	TGTGCCAGCAGTGATGCGATCCTTTCCTACGAGCAGTACTTC
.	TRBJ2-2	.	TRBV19	CASSDWRNTGELFF	TGTGCCAGTAGTGATTGGAGGAACACCGGGGAGCTGTTTTTT
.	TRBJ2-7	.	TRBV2	CASSERGRVEQYF	TGTGCCAGCAGTGAAAGGGGCAGGGTAGAGCAGTACTTC
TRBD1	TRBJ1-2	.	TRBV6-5	CASSDFGQGMGYTF	TGTGCCAGCAGTGACTTCGGACAGGGGATGGGCTACACCTTC
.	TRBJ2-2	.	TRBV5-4	CASSLPTGSGELFF	TGTGCCAGCAGCTTACCTACAGGTTCCGGGGAGCTGTTTTTT
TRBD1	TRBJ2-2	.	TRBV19	CASGGTGLTGELFF	TGTGCCAGTGGCGGGACAGGGTTAACCGGGGAGCTGTTTTTT